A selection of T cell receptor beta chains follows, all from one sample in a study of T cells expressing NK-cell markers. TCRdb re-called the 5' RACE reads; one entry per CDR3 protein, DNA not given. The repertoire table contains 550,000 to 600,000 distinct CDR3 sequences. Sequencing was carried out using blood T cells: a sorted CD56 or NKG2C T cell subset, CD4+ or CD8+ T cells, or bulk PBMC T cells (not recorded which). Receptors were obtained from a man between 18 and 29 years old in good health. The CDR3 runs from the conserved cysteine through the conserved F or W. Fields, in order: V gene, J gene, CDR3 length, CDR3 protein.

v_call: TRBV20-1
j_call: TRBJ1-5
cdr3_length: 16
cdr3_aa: CSASPRGRISNQPQHF

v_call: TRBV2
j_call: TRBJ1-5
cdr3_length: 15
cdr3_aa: CASSPTGNSNQPQHF

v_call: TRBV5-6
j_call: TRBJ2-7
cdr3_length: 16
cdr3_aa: CASSQTPGQGPDEQYF

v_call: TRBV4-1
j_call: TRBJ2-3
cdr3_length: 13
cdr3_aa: CATLPTGEDTQYF

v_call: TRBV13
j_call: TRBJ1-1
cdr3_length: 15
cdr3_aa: CASSPAGQGFPEAFF

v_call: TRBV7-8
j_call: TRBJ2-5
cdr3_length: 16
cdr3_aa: CASSLSAGGRGETQYF

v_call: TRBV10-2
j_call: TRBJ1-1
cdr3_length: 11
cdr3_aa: CASSELGEAFF

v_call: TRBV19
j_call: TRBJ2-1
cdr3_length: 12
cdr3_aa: CASSAWDREQFF

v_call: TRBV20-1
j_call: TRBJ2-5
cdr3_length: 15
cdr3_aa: CSARHPLEGPETQYF

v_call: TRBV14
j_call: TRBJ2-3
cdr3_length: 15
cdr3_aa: CASSQDPQITDTQYF

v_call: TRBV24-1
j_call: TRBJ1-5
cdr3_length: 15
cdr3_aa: CATSDGPGFNQPQHF

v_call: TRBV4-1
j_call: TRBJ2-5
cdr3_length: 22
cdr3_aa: CASSQELLRLAGASTYQETQYF

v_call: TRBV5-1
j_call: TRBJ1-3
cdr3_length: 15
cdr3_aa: CASSTDPGDKDTIYF

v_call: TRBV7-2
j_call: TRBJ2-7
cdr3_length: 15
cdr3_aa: CASSLGGLADYEQYF

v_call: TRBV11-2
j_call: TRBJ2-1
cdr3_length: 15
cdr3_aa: CASTSGRSMVNEQFF

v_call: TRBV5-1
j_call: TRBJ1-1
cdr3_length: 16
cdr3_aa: CASSLGRETVNTEAFF

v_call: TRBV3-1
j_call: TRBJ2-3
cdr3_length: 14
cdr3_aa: CASSQQTATDTQYF

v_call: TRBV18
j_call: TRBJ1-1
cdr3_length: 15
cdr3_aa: CASLPGASLNTEAFF

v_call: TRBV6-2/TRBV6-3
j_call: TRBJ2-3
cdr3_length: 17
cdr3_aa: CASSYSPRGGNTDTQYF

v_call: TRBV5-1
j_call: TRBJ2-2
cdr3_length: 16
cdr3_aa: CASSPGTEVHTGELFF

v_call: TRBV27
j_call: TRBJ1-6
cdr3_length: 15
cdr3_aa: CASHAGRSYNSPLHF

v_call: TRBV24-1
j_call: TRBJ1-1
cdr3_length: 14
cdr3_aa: CATRDRAGNTEAFF

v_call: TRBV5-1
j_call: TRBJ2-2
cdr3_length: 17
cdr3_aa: CASSLAGARAMTGELFF

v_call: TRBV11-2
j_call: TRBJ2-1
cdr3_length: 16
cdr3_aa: CASSLALAGAKNEQFF

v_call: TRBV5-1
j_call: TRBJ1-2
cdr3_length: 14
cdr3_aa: CASSPGHVNYGYTF